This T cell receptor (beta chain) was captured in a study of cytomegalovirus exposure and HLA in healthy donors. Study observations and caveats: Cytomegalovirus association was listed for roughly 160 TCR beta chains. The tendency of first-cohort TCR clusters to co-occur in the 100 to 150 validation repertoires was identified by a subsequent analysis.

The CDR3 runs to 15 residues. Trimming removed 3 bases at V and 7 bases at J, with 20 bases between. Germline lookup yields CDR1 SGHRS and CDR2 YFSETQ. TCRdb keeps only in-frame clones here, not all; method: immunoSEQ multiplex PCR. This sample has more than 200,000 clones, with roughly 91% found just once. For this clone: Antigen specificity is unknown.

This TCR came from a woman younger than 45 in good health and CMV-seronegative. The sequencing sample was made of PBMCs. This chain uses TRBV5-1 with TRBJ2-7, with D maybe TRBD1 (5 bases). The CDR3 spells CASSSWGRSTLEQYF. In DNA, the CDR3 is TGCGCCAGCAGCTCCTGGGGCAGAAGTACGTTAGAGCAGTACTTC.